These T cell receptor beta chains were read from a single sample in a study of T cells after yellow fever vaccination. TCRdb reanalysed the 5' RACE reads using MiXCR and keeps one entry per CDR3 protein. The sample holds more than 300,000 distinct CDR3 sequences, approximately 4% seen once. The sample in question was PBMCs, obtained 15 days after the yellow fever booster vaccination. These receptors were obtained from a man younger than 35 who received the YFV17D yellow fever vaccine. CDR3s include the opening cysteine and the closing phenylalanine or tryptophan. A D gene is named only where the DNA matches it firmly. Expanded clones get a size class; other rows say once, few or many, or leave the size out.

V gene: TRBV29-1; D gene: -; clone size: few; J gene: TRBJ1-1; CDR3 DNA: TGCAGCGCAATTCCACAAGATGAAGCTTTCTTT; CDR3 protein: CSAIPQDEAFF
V gene: TRBV3-1; D gene: TRBD1; clone size: few; J gene: TRBJ1-2; CDR3 DNA: TGTGCCAGCAGCCATGCGAGGGACAGGGGCTATGGCTACACCTTC; CDR3 protein: CASSHARDRGYGYTF
V gene: TRBV7-2; D gene: -; clone size: few; J gene: TRBJ1-3; CDR3 DNA: TGTGCCAGCAGCTTAGGGTGGGGCGGAAACACCATATATTTT; CDR3 protein: CASSLGWGGNTIYF
V gene: TRBV6-2/TRBV6-3; D gene: -; clone size: few; J gene: TRBJ1-5; CDR3 DNA: TGTGCCAGCAGTTACCCGGGACGGAACCGGCCCCAGCATTTT; CDR3 protein: CASSYPGRNRPQHF
V gene: TRBV5-1; D gene: -; clone size: many; J gene: TRBJ2-3; CDR3 DNA: TGCGCCAGCAAAAGAGACAGGTCGGATACGCAGTATTTT; CDR3 protein: CASKRDRSDTQYF
V gene: TRBV20-1; D gene: TRBD1; clone size: few; J gene: TRBJ1-5; CDR3 DNA: TGCAGTGCTAGAATTTTAGGCGGGACAGGGGGCAATCAGCCCCAGCATTTT; CDR3 protein: CSARILGGTGGNQPQHF
V gene: TRBV7-2; D gene: -; clone size: many; J gene: TRBJ1-1; CDR3 DNA: TGTGCCAGCAGCTTAACAGGGTACACACTTGAAGCTTTCTTT; CDR3 protein: CASSLTGYTLEAFF
V gene: TRBV7-2; D gene: -; clone size: -; J gene: TRBJ1-1; CDR3 DNA: TGTGCCAGCAGCTTACTGTCGCAGGTAGTGAACACTGAAGCTTTCTTT; CDR3 protein: CASSLLSQVVNTEAFF
V gene: TRBV7-2; D gene: -; clone size: few; J gene: TRBJ1-6; CDR3 DNA: TGTGCCAGCAGCTTAGCGCGGGTGGTTGGGATTTCACCCCTCCACTTT; CDR3 protein: CASSLARVVGISPLHF
V gene: TRBV5-1; D gene: -; clone size: many; J gene: TRBJ2-2; CDR3 DNA: TGCGCCAGCAGGCGGTCGGAGGGGGAGCTGTTTTTT; CDR3 protein: CASRRSEGELFF
V gene: TRBV12-3/TRBV12-4; D gene: TRBD1; clone size: many; J gene: TRBJ1-1; CDR3 DNA: TGTGCCAGCAGTTTAGGACAGGGGGGGAGTGAAGCTTTCTTT; CDR3 protein: CASSLGQGGSEAFF
V gene: TRBV4-2; D gene: -; clone size: few; J gene: TRBJ1-1; CDR3 DNA: TGTGCCAGCAGCCAAGATCTTCATGGGGGCACTGAAGCTTTCTTT; CDR3 protein: CASSQDLHGGTEAFF
V gene: TRBV5-1; D gene: -; clone size: -; J gene: TRBJ2-5; CDR3 DNA: TGCGCCAGCAGCTTGGAACCCGGCAGCCAAGAGACCCAGTACTTC; CDR3 protein: CASSLEPGSQETQYF
V gene: TRBV3-1; D gene: TRBD2; clone size: few; J gene: TRBJ2-5; CDR3 DNA: TGTGCCAGCAGCCGGACCCCACTAGCGGGGGGGGAAGAGACCCAGTACTTC; CDR3 protein: CASSRTPLAGGEETQYF
V gene: TRBV29-1; D gene: -; clone size: -; J gene: TRBJ1-4; CDR3 DNA: TGCAGCGTTGTCCCACAGGGTGGGAAAAAACTGTTTTTT; CDR3 protein: CSVVPQGGKKLFF
V gene: TRBV5-1; D gene: TRBD2; clone size: many; J gene: TRBJ2-1; CDR3 DNA: TGCGCCAGCAGCTTGGGACTAGCGGGGGACAATGAGCAGTTCTTC; CDR3 protein: CASSLGLAGDNEQFF
V gene: TRBV28; D gene: -; clone size: many; J gene: TRBJ1-5; CDR3 DNA: TGTGCCAGCAGTAGAAGGGCACAGACTTCTCCGCCCCAGCATTTT; CDR3 protein: CASSRRAQTSPPQHF
V gene: TRBV6-5; D gene: -; clone size: many; J gene: TRBJ1-6; CDR3 DNA: TGTGCCAGCAGCTCCGGACGGAATAATTCACCCCTCCACTTT; CDR3 protein: CASSSGRNNSPLHF
V gene: TRBV7-2; D gene: TRBD1; clone size: few; J gene: TRBJ2-6; CDR3 DNA: TGTGCCAGCAGCAAAGGGGGCGCTGGGGCCAACGTCCTGACTTTC; CDR3 protein: CASSKGGAGANVLTF
V gene: TRBV7-8; D gene: -; clone size: many; J gene: TRBJ1-6; CDR3 DNA: TGTGCCAGCAGCTTTGTGGGGTCCCCTGAGGCGTCACCCCTCCACTTT; CDR3 protein: CASSFVGSPEASPLHF
V gene: TRBV20-1; D gene: -; clone size: many; J gene: TRBJ2-3; CDR3 DNA: TGCAGTGCCCCCCGGGGCTTAGGAGATACGCAGTATTTT; CDR3 protein: CSAPRGLGDTQYF
V gene: TRBV7-2; D gene: -; clone size: many; J gene: TRBJ2-2; CDR3 DNA: TGTGCCAGCAGCAGGGACCCCACGAACACCGGGGAGCTGTTTTTT; CDR3 protein: CASSRDPTNTGELFF
V gene: TRBV21-1; D gene: -; clone size: -; J gene: TRBJ1-2; CDR3 DNA: TGTGCCAGCAGCAAAGAGGGGGGAGAGGACTATGGCTACACCTTC; CDR3 protein: CASSKEGGEDYGYTF
V gene: TRBV7-9; D gene: -; clone size: -; J gene: TRBJ1-2; CDR3 DNA: TGTGCCAGCAGCATGGGGGGGCTTAATGGCTACACCTTC; CDR3 protein: CASSMGGLNGYTF
V gene: TRBV4-1; D gene: -; clone size: few; J gene: TRBJ2-2; CDR3 DNA: TGCGCCAGCAGCCAAGTCATTCTAGCCGGGGAGCTGTTTTTT; CDR3 protein: CASSQVILAGELFF
V gene: TRBV3-1; D gene: -; clone size: few; J gene: TRBJ2-5; CDR3 DNA: TGTGCCAGCAGCCAAGTTTTCCCAGAGACCCAGTACTTC; CDR3 protein: CASSQVFPETQYF
V gene: TRBV7-2; D gene: -; clone size: many; J gene: TRBJ2-1; CDR3 DNA: TGTGCCAGCAGCTTTTCCCCGGTTACCCGGCAGTTCTTC; CDR3 protein: CASSFSPVTRQFF
V gene: TRBV5-5; D gene: -; clone size: many; J gene: TRBJ2-1; CDR3 DNA: TGTGCCAGCAGCCCAACCGATGAGCAGTTCTTC; CDR3 protein: CASSPTDEQFF
V gene: TRBV9; D gene: -; clone size: many; J gene: TRBJ2-5; CDR3 DNA: TGTGCCAGCAGCGTAGGTAGGGTGACGTACCAAGAGACCCAGTACTTC; CDR3 protein: CASSVGRVTYQETQYF
V gene: TRBV10-3; D gene: -; clone size: many; J gene: TRBJ2-7; CDR3 DNA: TGTGCCATCAGTGGGGAGGCTGGGTCTTCCTACGAGCAGTACTTC; CDR3 protein: CAISGEAGSSYEQYF
V gene: TRBV5-1; D gene: TRBD2; clone size: many; J gene: TRBJ2-3; CDR3 DNA: TGCGCCAGCAGCTTGGGACTAGCGGAGATCACAGATACGCAGTATTTT; CDR3 protein: CASSLGLAEITDTQYF
V gene: TRBV4-1; D gene: -; clone size: -; J gene: TRBJ1-2; CDR3 DNA: TGCGCCAGCAGCCCTCCTTTAGGTTCTAACTATGGCTACACCTTC; CDR3 protein: CASSPPLGSNYGYTF
V gene: TRBV5-1; D gene: -; clone size: few; J gene: TRBJ1-2; CDR3 DNA: TGCGCCAGCAGCCGAGCTGTCGGGAATAACTATGGCTACACCTTC; CDR3 protein: CASSRAVGNNYGYTF
V gene: TRBV27; D gene: -; clone size: many; J gene: TRBJ2-7; CDR3 DNA: TGTGCCAGCAGTTTCAGAGGGCAAGCCTACGAGCAGTACTTC; CDR3 protein: CASSFRGQAYEQYF
V gene: TRBV6-6; D gene: -; clone size: many; J gene: TRBJ1-5; CDR3 DNA: TGTGCCAGCAGTTACTCGAGGACTACGGGGCCCGGCAATCAGCCCCAGCATTTT; CDR3 protein: CASSYSRTTGPGNQPQHF
V gene: TRBV7-2; D gene: TRBD2; clone size: many; J gene: TRBJ2-1; CDR3 DNA: TGTGCCAGCAGCCTGACTAGCGGGGGGCAGCAGTTCTTC; CDR3 protein: CASSLTSGGQQFF
V gene: TRBV7-9; D gene: -; clone size: many; J gene: TRBJ2-3; CDR3 DNA: TGTGCCAGCATCCTAGATAGCGGCACAGATACGCAGTATTTT; CDR3 protein: CASILDSGTDTQYF
V gene: TRBV4-1; D gene: TRBD1; clone size: few; J gene: TRBJ2-7; CDR3 DNA: TGCGCCAGCAGCCACACCACAGGGGGCGGCTACGAGCAGTACTTC; CDR3 protein: CASSHTTGGGYEQYF
V gene: TRBV27; D gene: -; clone size: many; J gene: TRBJ2-1; CDR3 DNA: TGTGCCAGCAGTTTTGGGTCGGAGACGCGACCGAACAATGAGCAGTTCTTC; CDR3 protein: CASSFGSETRPNNEQFF
V gene: TRBV20-1; D gene: TRBD1; clone size: many; J gene: TRBJ1-1; CDR3 DNA: TGCAGTGCTGCAATGACAGGGGGCAAACGGTACACTGAAGCTTTCTTT; CDR3 protein: CSAAMTGGKRYTEAFF
V gene: TRBV14; D gene: -; clone size: once; J gene: TRBJ1-1; CDR3 DNA: TGTGCCAGCAGCCACGTACAGCTATCGAACACTGAAGCTTTCTTT; CDR3 protein: CASSHVQLSNTEAFF
V gene: TRBV5-6; D gene: TRBD1; clone size: few; J gene: TRBJ1-2; CDR3 DNA: TGTGCCAGCAGCTTGGATGGACAGGGCTTTCGTGGCTACACCTTC; CDR3 protein: CASSLDGQGFRGYTF
V gene: TRBV28; D gene: -; clone size: few; J gene: TRBJ1-5; CDR3 DNA: TGTGCCAGCAGCATTAATCAGCCCCAGCATTTT; CDR3 protein: CASSINQPQHF
V gene: TRBV4-3; D gene: TRBD2; clone size: few; J gene: TRBJ2-3; CDR3 DNA: TGCGCCAGCAGCCAAGACCCCGGGCGGGGGGTTGCAGATACGCAGTATTTT; CDR3 protein: CASSQDPGRGVADTQYF
V gene: TRBV20-1; D gene: -; clone size: -; J gene: TRBJ1-5; CDR3 DNA: TGCAGTGCTAGGCTCACAGCTTATAGCAATCAGCCCCAGCATTTT; CDR3 protein: CSARLTAYSNQPQHF
V gene: TRBV9; D gene: -; clone size: many; J gene: TRBJ2-3; CDR3 DNA: TGTGCCAGCAGCGCTGATGGTGCGGGCACAGATACGCAGTATTTT; CDR3 protein: CASSADGAGTDTQYF
V gene: TRBV28; D gene: -; clone size: many; J gene: TRBJ1-2; CDR3 DNA: TGTGCCAGCAGTTTAGGGAGGGGCTATGGCTACACCTTC; CDR3 protein: CASSLGRGYGYTF
V gene: TRBV7-2; D gene: TRBD2; clone size: few; J gene: TRBJ2-2; CDR3 DNA: TGTGCCAGCAGCCCCGTAGGCGGGGGGCGGAACACCGGGGAGCTGTTTTTT; CDR3 protein: CASSPVGGGRNTGELFF
V gene: TRBV7-2; D gene: -; clone size: many; J gene: TRBJ1-1; CDR3 DNA: TGTGCCAGCAGCCCTGGATACACGGCCTATATGAACACTGAAGCTTTCTTT; CDR3 protein: CASSPGYTAYMNTEAFF